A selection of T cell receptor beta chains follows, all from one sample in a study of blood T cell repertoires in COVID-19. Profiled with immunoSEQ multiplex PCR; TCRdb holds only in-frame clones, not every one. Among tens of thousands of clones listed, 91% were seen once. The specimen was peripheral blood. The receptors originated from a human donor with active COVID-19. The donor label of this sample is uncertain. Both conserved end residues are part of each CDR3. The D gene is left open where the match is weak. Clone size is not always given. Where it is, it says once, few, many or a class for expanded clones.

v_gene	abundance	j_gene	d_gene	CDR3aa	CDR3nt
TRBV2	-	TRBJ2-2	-	CASKGDILGELFF	TGTGCCAGCAAAGGGGACATACTTGGGGAGCTGTTTTTT
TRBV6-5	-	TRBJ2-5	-	CASSYAGWETQYF	TGTGCCAGCAGTTACGCGGGATGGGAGACCCAGTACTTC
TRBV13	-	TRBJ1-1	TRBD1	CASSTDRDTEAFF	TGTGCCAGCAGCACGGACAGGGACACTGAAGCTTTCTTT
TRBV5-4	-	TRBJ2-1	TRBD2	CASSHPGTRGYNEQFF	TGTGCCAGCAGCCACCCCGGGACTAGGGGGTACAATGAGCAGTTCTTC
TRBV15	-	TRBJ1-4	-	CATSRGEWDSGKLFF	TGTGCCACCAGCAGAGGGGAGTGGGACTCTGGAAAACTGTTTTTT
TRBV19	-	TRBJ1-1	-	CASSRSPAGNTEAFF	TGTGCCAGTAGCCGATCCCCCGCAGGGAACACTGAAGCTTTCTTT
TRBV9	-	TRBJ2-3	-	CASSPSLGLDTQYF	TGTGCCAGCAGCCCCTCCCTGGGCCTAGATACGCAGTATTTT
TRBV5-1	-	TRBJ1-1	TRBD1	CASSLVGSSGQANTEAFF	TGCGCCAGCAGCTTGGTAGGGTCTTCGGGACAGGCGAACACTGAAGCTTTCTTT
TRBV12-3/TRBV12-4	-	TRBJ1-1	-	CASRLRGAEAFF	TGTGCCAGCAGGCTCCGGGGGGCTGAAGCTTTCTTT
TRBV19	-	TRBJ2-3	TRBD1	CATDQGARADTQYF	TGTGCCACCGACCAGGGGGCGCGGGCAGATACGCAGTATTTT
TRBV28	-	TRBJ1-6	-	CASSPLRGLQSPLHF	TGTGCCAGCAGCCCCCTCCGCGGGCTACAATCACCCCTCCACTTT
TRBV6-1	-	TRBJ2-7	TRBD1	CASSEAKGRGFSEQYF	TGTGCCAGCAGTGAAGCAAAGGGCAGGGGGTTTTCCGAGCAGTACTTC
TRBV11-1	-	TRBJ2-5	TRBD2	CASSPRPGLGSETQYF	TGTGCCAGCAGCCCTAGACCGGGACTAGGCTCGGAGACCCAGTACTTC
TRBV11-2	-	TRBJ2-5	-	CASRHRGGQETQYF	TGTGCCAGCAGGCACAGGGGGGGTCAAGAGACCCAGTACTTC
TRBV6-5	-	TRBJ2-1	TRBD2	CASSRPSSGALFF	TGTGCCAGCAGTCGCCCATCTAGCGGAGCCTTGTTCTTC
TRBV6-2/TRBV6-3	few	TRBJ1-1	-	CASSYMGGYTEAFF	TGTGCCAGCAGTTACATGGGGGGGTACACTGAAGCTTTCTTT
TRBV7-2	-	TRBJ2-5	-	CASSLENRVQETQYF	TGTGCCAGCAGCTTAGAGAACAGGGTCCAAGAGACCCAGTACTTC
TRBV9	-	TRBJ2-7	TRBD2	CASSAGGPISYEQYF	TGTGCCAGCAGCGCGGGAGGGCCCATTTCCTACGAGCAGTACTTC
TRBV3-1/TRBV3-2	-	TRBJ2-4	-	CASSQEGRARAKNIQYF	TGTGCCAGCAGCCAAGAGGGCAGGGCAAGGGCCAAAAACATTCAGTACTTC
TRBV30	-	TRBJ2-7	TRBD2	CAWTRRVAGDYEQYF	TGTGCCTGGACCCGCCGGGTAGCGGGAGACTACGAGCAGTACTTC
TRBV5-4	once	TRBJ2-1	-	CASSFLGSNNEQFF	TGTGCCAGCAGCTTTCTAGGCTCCAACAATGAGCAGTTCTTC
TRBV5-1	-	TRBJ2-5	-	CASSLQETQYF	TGCGCCAGCAGCCTTCAAGAGACCCAGTACTTC
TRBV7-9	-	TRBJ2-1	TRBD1	CASSFSGGNEQFF	TGTGCCAGCAGCTTTTCAGGGGGCAATGAGCAGTTCTTC
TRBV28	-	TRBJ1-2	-	CASSSRQIHGYTF	TGTGCCAGCAGTTCCCGACAGATTCATGGCTACACCTTC
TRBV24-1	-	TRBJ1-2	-	CATSDPGMGKGYTF	TGTGCCACCAGTGACCCCGGGATGGGGAAGGGCTACACCTTC
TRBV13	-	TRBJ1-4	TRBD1	CASNAGGRGEKLFF	TGTGCCAGCAATGCAGGGGGCCGAGGGGAAAAACTGTTTTTT
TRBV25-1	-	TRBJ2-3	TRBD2	CASSESLLAGGTDTQYF	TGTGCCAGCAGTGAATCCCTCCTAGCGGGAGGCACAGATACGCAGTATTTT
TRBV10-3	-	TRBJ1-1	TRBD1	CAISGGTGYTEAFF	TGTGCCATCAGTGGAGGGACAGGGTATACTGAAGCTTTCTTT
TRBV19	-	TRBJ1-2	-	CASSKSGTNYGYTF	TGTGCCAGTAGTAAGTCAGGCACTAACTATGGCTACACCTTC
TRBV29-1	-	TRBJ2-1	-	CSVVIRQGYNEQFF	TGCAGCGTTGTTATTCGGCAGGGGTACAATGAGCAGTTCTTC
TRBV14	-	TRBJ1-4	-	CASSFHFREKLFF	TGTGCCAGCAGCTTCCACTTCAGGGAAAAACTGTTTTTT
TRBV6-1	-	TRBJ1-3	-	CASSEDPGGASGNTIYF	TGTGCCAGCAGTGAAGATCCGGGGGGCGCATCCGGAAACACCATATATTTT
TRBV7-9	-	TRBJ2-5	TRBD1	CASSLGTGLETQYF	TGTGCCAGCAGCTTAGGGACAGGATTGGAGACCCAGTACTTC
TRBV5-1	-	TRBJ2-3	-	CASRPTTQALRTDTQYF	TGCGCCAGCAGGCCGACGACACAGGCCTTGAGGACAGATACGCAGTATTTT
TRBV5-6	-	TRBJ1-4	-	CASSLGWGGEKLFF	TGTGCCAGCAGCTTGGGCTGGGGGGGTGAAAAACTGTTTTTT
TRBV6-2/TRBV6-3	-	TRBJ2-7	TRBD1	CASSYWDRGNEQYF	TGTGCCAGCAGTTACTGGGACAGGGGTAACGAGCAGTACTTC
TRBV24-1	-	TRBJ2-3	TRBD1	CATSDRETGSDTQYF	TGTGCCACCAGTGACCGAGAGACAGGGTCAGATACGCAGTATTTT
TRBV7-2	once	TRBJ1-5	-	CASRSGNQPQHF	TGTGCCAGCCGTTCGGGGAATCAGCCCCAGCATTTT
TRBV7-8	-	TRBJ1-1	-	CASITSRGTEAFF	TGTGCCAGCATTACTAGTCGGGGGACTGAAGCTTTCTTT
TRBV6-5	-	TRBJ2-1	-	CASSYRTPIYNEQFF	TGTGCCAGCAGTTATCGGACACCAATCTACAATGAGCAGTTCTTC
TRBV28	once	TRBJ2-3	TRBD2	CASYPGGRTDTQYF	TGTGCCAGCTACCCGGGCGGGAGGACAGATACGCAGTATTTT
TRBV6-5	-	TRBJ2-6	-	CASSYSGSSGANVLTF	TGTGCCAGCAGTTACTCTGGGAGCTCTGGGGCCAACGTCCTGACTTTC
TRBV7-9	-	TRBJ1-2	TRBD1	CASPNPGQGAGYTF	TGTGCCAGCCCCAACCCCGGACAGGGTGCTGGCTACACCTTC
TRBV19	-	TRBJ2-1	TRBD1	CATRDRAYNEQFF	TGTGCCACCCGGGACAGGGCCTACAATGAGCAGTTCTTC
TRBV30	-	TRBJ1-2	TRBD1	CASSGTGKDYGYTF	TGTGCCTCCTCCGGGACAGGGAAAGACTATGGCTACACCTTC
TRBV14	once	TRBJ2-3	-	CASSQDLPDTQYF	TGTGCCAGCAGCCAAGATCTCCCAGATACGCAGTATTTT
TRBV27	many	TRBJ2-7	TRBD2	CASSQLLAGLYEQYF	TGTGCCAGCAGTCAACTACTAGCGGGGCTCTACGAGCAGTACTTC
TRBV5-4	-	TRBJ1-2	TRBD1	CASSPGGEGYGYTF	TGTGCCAGCAGCCCAGGGGGCGAAGGCTATGGCTACACCTTC
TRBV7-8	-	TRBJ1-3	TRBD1	CASSHRDRGNTIYF	TGTGCCAGCAGCCACCGGGACAGAGGAAACACCATATATTTT
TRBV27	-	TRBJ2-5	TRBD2	CASSTGTSETETQYF	TGTGCCAGCAGCACCGGGACTAGCGAGACAGAGACCCAGTACTTC
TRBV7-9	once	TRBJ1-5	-	CASSSPGLQGSNQPQHF	TGTGCCAGCAGCTCCCCAGGATTGCAGGGTAGCAATCAGCCCCAGCATTTT
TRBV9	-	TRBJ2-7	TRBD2	CASSLTSGRRNEQYF	TGTGCCAGCAGCCTAACTAGCGGGAGGCGGAACGAGCAGTACTTC
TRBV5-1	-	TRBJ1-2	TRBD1	CASSLTGEDYGYTF	TGCGCCAGCAGCTTGACAGGGGAAGACTATGGCTACACCTTC
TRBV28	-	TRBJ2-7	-	CASSLDRDYEQYF	TGTGCCAGCAGTTTAGATCGGGACTACGAGCAGTACTTC
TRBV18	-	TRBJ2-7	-	CASSPQAGGYEQYF	TGTGCCAGCTCACCACAGGCAGGCGGGTACGAGCAGTACTTC
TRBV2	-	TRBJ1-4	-	CASGSFRTVSSTNEKLFF	TGTGCCAGCGGATCCTTCCGGACAGTGAGTTCAACTAATGAAAAACTGTTTTTT
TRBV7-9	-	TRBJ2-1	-	CASSLGIGEVF	TGTGCCAGCAGCTTAGGGATAGGGGAAGTCTTC
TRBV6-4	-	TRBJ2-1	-	CASSDWAGSSYNEQFF	TGTGCCAGCAGTGACTGGGCGGGAAGCTCCTACAATGAGCAGTTCTTC
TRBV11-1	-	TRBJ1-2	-	CASSFSGVDGYTF	TGTGCCAGCAGCTTCTCAGGGGTCGACGGCTACACCTTC